This TCR beta chain was captured by sequencing in a study of T cells in Graves' hyperthyroidism and ophthalmopathy (dated by TCRdb to the late 2010s). At the level of the whole study: Peripheral blood samples were taken at the time of initial diagnosis, prior to any treatment. TCR V-J signatures able to tell the groups apart were searched for in a discovery cohort of 90 to 100 patients, of whom around 42 had Graves' ophthalmopathy and 57 had stable Graves' hyperthyroidism. Prospective prediction of ophthalmopathy was tested in an independent validation cohort of fewer than 20 hyperthyroidism patients and some 17 patients who later progressed to ophthalmopathy. The approximately 90 discovery patients were randomly split 7:3 into training and test sets. The study also compared thyroid tissue and blood T-cell repertoires from more than five Graves' hyperthyroidism patients. Once sampling was done, hyperthyroidism patients were given methimazole at a starting dose of 30 mg daily, whereas ophthalmopathy patients were given high-dose intravenous methylprednisolone. TCR Vbeta CDR3 sequencing of roughly 140 peripheral blood samples (under 45 ophthalmopathy, under 80 hyperthyroidism and approximately 17 progressor patients) is reported in the paper.

Hyperthyroidism patients were newly diagnosed, had a disease duration of under 2 months, and were aged 18 to 65 years. Exclusion was applied to patients with uncontrolled infections, other autoimmune diseases, pregnancy or lactation. Clinical symptoms, serum thyroxine and TRAb, thyroid ultrasound, and orbital computed tomography formed the basis for the diagnoses. Blood from progressor patients was collected at the time of first diagnosis with hyperthyroidism, before any ophthalmopathy symptoms had appeared. Ficoll-Paque density gradient centrifugation was used to isolate PBMCs from about 10 ml of fresh peripheral blood. Progressor patients were defined as those initially diagnosed with Graves' hyperthyroidism in whom ophthalmopathy developed during follow-up. Total RNA was extracted using Trizol reagent, and RNA quality was assessed on an Agilent 2100 Bioanalyzer. As for this clonotype: Its antigen remains undetermined. No much larger clonotype is one base removed from it; base qualities were not supplied.

The CDR3 runs 18 amino acids, cysteine and phenylalanine included. The CDR3 DNA has 54 bases and is translated from base 1. CDR1 ENHRY and CDR2 SYGVKD are derived from the germline V gene. Trimming removed 6 bases from V and 5 bases from J; the gene matches leave 11 bases unexplained. Results the study describes overall, beyond this receptor: Most expanded thyroid clonotypes (frequency above 0.001) were also detected in blood, a finding suggesting that blood repertoires may reflect thyroid immune responses. No statistical method was used to set the sample size in advance, and investigators knew the group allocation. In validation, the model predicted progression to ophthalmopathy with 65% to 71% sensitivity and less than 75% specificity, a median of approximately 6.5 months before onset. A model built on a 13 V-J signature distinguished ophthalmopathy from stable hyperthyroidism, reaching around 88% sensitivity and 81.08% specificity in cross-validation and 80%/75% in testing.

The TCR beta CDR3 regions were amplified from the RNA transcripts. The TCR CDR3 was subjected to a first round of RT-PCR using the HTBI primer set and the Qiagen OneStep RT-PCR kit. Libraries were constructed in a second round of multiplex PCR, after which size selection and purification were carried out. Sequencing of the libraries was done on an Illumina HiSeq2000 using paired-end 100 bp reads. Per the authors' processing: Raw data were processed with SOAPnuke, discarding reads with adapters, uncalled bases, mean Phred below 15, or no exact constant-primer or identifier match. COPE v1.2.5 was used to merge high-quality paired reads, and clonotypes were defined as unique nucleotide sequences. Clonotypes were aligned to IMGT TRBV, TRBD and TRBJ reference segments using MiTCR v1.1. The analysis was restricted to V-J combinations with a frequency above 0.0001, which together covered around 99% of the repertoires. The TCS score was defined as the ratio of F50 (clonal expansion) to E x V (chaos), calculated using BLOSUM62-based TCRdist between CDR3 peptides within each V-J. Welch's t-statistics and random forest reduced 500 to 650 V-J features to 10 to 15, which were used in a naive Bayes classifier (R e1071). TCRdb itself trimmed the public reads at Q25 with fastp, ran MiXCR and retained productive beta chains. Each record represents a unique CDR3 protein, reported with the most common genes and DNA among its rows. The V and J calls follow TCRdb's processing rather than the paper's. This sample is represented by hundreds of thousands of distinct CDR3 sequences; more than 11% of them were singletons. The ten biggest clones cover roughly 5.7% of the sample.

Sequencing used blood. The sequence is built from TRBV10-3 and TRBJ2-2; 14 junctional bases match TRBD2. The receptor was isolated from a woman aged 25-40 years with Graves' hyperthyroidism that later progressed to Graves' ophthalmopathy. The CDR3 protein: CAISDRGTSGSGTGELFF. The DNA sequence follows: TGTGCCATCAGCGATCGAGGGACTAGCGGGAGCGGTACCGGGGAGCTGTTTTTT.